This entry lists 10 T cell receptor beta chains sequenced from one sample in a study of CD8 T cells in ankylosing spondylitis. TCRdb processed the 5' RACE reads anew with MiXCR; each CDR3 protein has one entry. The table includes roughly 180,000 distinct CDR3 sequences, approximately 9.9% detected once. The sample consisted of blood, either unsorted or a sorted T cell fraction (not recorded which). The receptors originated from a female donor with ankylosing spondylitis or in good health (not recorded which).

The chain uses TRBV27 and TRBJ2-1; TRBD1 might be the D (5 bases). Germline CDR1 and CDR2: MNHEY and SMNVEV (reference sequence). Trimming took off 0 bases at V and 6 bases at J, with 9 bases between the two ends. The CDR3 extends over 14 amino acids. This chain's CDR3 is CASSLSGAFNEQFF. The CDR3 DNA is TGTGCCAGCAGTTTATCAGGGGCGTTCAATGAGCAGTTCTTC.

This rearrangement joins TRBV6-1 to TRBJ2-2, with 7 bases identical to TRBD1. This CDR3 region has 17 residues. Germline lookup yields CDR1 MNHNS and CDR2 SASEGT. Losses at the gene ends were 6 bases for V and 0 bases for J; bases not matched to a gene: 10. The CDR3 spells CASSGELGTANTGELFF. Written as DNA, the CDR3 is TGTGCCAGCAGCGGGGAGCTAGGGACAGCGAACACCGGGGAGCTGTTTTTT.

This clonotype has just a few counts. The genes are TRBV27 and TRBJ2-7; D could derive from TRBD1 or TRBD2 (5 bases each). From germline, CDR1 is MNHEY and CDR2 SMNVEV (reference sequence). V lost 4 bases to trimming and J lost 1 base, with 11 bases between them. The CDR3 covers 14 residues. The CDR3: CASSYRGRSYEQYF. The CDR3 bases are TGTGCCAGCAGTTATAGGGGACGGTCCTACGAGCAGTACTTC.

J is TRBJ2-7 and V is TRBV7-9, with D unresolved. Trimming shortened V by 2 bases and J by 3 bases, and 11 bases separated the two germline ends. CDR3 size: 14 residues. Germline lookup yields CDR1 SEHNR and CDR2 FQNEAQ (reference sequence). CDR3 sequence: CASSLSFGVYEQYF. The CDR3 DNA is TGTGCCAGCAGCTTATCGTTTGGTGTCTACGAGCAGTACTTC.

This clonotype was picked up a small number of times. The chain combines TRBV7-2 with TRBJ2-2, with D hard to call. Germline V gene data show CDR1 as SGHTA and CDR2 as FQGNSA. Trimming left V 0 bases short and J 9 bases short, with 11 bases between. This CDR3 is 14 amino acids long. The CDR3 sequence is CASSLAGSHRELFF. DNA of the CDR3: TGTGCCAGCAGCTTAGCGGGGTCTCACCGGGAGCTGTTTTTT.

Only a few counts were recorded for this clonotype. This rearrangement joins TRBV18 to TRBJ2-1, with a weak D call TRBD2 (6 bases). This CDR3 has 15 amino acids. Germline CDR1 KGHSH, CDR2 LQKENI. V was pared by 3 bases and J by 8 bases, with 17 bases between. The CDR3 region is CASSPGPRREDEQFF. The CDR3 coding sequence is TGTGCCAGCTCACCCGGGCCAAGGAGGGAGGATGAGCAGTTCTTC.

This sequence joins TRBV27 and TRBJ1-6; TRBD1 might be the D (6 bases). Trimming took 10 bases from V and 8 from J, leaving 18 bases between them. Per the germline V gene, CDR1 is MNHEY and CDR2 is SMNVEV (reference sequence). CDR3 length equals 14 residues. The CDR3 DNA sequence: TGTGCCATCAAGACAGGAGAGAGAGATTCACCCCTCCACTTT. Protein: CAIKTGERDSPLHF.

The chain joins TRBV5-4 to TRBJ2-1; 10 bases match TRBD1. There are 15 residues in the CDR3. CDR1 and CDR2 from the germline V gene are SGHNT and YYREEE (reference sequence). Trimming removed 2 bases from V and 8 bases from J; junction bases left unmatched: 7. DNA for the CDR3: TGTGCCAGCAGCTTACCGGACAGGGGGGACGATGAGCAGTTCTTC. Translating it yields CASSLPDRGDDEQFF.

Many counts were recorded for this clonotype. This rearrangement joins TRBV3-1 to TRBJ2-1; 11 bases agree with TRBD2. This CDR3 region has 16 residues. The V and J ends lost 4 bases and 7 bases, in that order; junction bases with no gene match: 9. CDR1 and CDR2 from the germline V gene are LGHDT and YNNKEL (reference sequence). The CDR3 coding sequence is TGTGCCAGCAGCCCCTTAGCGGGAGGGCCTAGGAATGAGCAGTTCTTC. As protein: CASSPLAGGPRNEQFF.

CDR3 DNA: TGTGCCACCAGCAGAGATTGGGGAGGGAATACCGGGGAGCTGTTTTTT. It translates to CATSRDWGGNTGELFF. The V gene is TRBV15, the J gene TRBJ2-2; 7 nucleotides align to TRBD2. Germline CDR1 and CDR2: LNHNV and YYDKDF (reference sequence). CDR3 length equals 16 residues. Trimming at V came to 0 bases and at J to 5 bases, leaving 6 bases not matched to a gene. The complete variable domain, with remaining parts taken from reference TRBV15 and TRBJ2-2, reads DAMVIQNPRYQVTQFGKPVTLSCSQTLNHNVMYWYQQKSSQAPKLLFHYYDKDFNNEADTPDNFQSRRPNTSFCFLDIRSPGLGDTAMYLCATSRDWGGNTGELFFGEGSRLTVL.